This entry features one T cell receptor (beta chain) sequence. The antigen is unknown. One base away lies a much larger clone, so this may be a sequencing read error. Germline CDR1 DFQATT, CDR2 SNEGSKA (reference sequence). Trimming stripped 8 bases from V and 2 bases from J, with 10 bases between. This CDR3 is built from 11 residues. The data are from a study of glioma-infiltrating T cells. Amplification of TCR alpha and beta CDR3 regions from RNA used iRepertoire nested multiplex PCR. Tissue mRNA or PBMC total RNA, 100-400 ng, went into one-step reverse transcription and amplification. TCRdb ran MiXCR on the multiplex PCR reads and lists one entry per CDR3 protein. The sample contains under 200,000 distinct CDR3 sequences, around 40% of which appear only once. The study, taken as a whole, reports: Tissue and blood shared very few CDR3 sequences. Tissue-blood divergence was below expectation in non-neoplastic patients, above in gliomas.

The chain links TRBV20-1 to TRBJ2-7; D gene ambiguous. Material: glioma tissue, nonneoplastic brain tissue, or PBMCs (not recorded which). The clonotype comes from a human donor with low-grade glioma or glioblastoma, undergoing nonglioma brain surgery, or in good health (not recorded which). Written as DNA, the CDR3 is TGCAGTTCCGGTCACCCCTACGAGCAGTACTTC. Its translation: CSSGHPYEQYF.